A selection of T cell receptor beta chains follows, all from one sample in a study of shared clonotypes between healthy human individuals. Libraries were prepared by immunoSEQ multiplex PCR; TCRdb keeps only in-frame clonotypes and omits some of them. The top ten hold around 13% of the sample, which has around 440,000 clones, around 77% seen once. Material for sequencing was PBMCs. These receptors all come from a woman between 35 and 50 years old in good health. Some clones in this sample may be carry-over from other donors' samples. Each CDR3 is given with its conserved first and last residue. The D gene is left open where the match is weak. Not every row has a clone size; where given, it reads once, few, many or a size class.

TGTGCCAGCAGTGAATATGTAGGGCTTACTGGGGCCAACGTCCTGACTTTC,CASSEYVGLTGANVLTF,TRBV6-1,.,.,TRBJ2-6
TGTGCCAGCTCAGAGGCCTCGGGAGGCAATCAGCCCCAGCATTTT,CASSEASGGNQPQHF,TRBV18,.,.,TRBJ1-5
TGTGCCAGCAGCTTCCGGGGACTAGCGGCTTACGGGACCCAGTACTTC,CASSFRGLAAYGTQYF,TRBV12-1,.,.,TRBJ2-5
TGTGCCAGCAGCGTAGAGTCAGGGACCGGGGAGCTGTTTTTT,CASSVESGTGELFF,TRBV9,.,.,TRBJ2-2
TGTGCCTGGAGCGCCTTAGCGGGAGGGCCGGGGGAGACCCAGTACTTC,CAWSALAGGPGETQYF,TRBV30,TRBD2,many,TRBJ2-5
TGTGCCTGGAGCCCCGGACAGGGGGGAGCTTTCTTT,CAWSPGQGGAFF,TRBV30,TRBD1,few,TRBJ1-1
TGTGCCAGCAAAGCATCGGGAGCTGAAGCTTTCTTT,CASKASGAEAFF,TRBV2,.,.,TRBJ1-1
TGTGCCAGCAGTTTTACAGCAACCTACGAGCAGTACTTC,CASSFTATYEQYF,TRBV28,.,.,TRBJ2-7
TGTGCCTGGAGCCCGACGTCCAGGGTCGATGAAAAACTGTTTTTT,CAWSPTSRVDEKLFF,TRBV30,.,.,TRBJ1-4
TGTGCCAGCAGCAAGAGCCCCGGGACCACCTACGAGCAGTACTTC,CASSKSPGTTYEQYF,TRBV2,.,.,TRBJ2-7
TGTGCCAGCAATTCGGGGGAGAATCAGCCCCAGCATTTT,CASNSGENQPQHF,TRBV28,.,.,TRBJ1-5
TGTGCCAGCAGCTTGGATCACGGGAGCTACGAGCAGTACTTC,CASSLDHGSYEQYF,TRBV5-4,.,.,TRBJ2-7
TGTGCCAGTCGGACAGAAGTGAACACTGAAGCTTTCTTT,CASRTEVNTEAFF,TRBV28,.,.,TRBJ1-1
TGTGCCAGCAGTACCCCTGCAGGGGGTGCCTTCTACGAGCAGTACTTC,CASSTPAGGAFYEQYF,TRBV2,TRBD1,.,TRBJ2-7
TGTGCCAGCAGCTCCTACAGGACGGAAGCTTTCTTT,CASSSYRTEAFF,TRBV7-9,.,.,TRBJ1-1
TGTGCCAGCAGCCGCGTGACCGAATTTGAAGCTTTCTTT,CASSRVTEFEAFF,TRBV7-9,.,many,TRBJ1-1
TGTGCCAGTAGTTCTCTAGCGGTAGCCAAAAACATTCAGTACTTC,CASSSLAVAKNIQYF,TRBV19,TRBD2,.,TRBJ2-4
TGTGCCAGCAGGAAGGCCCGGGAGACCCAGTACTTC,CASRKARETQYF,TRBV7-6,.,.,TRBJ2-5
TGTGCCAGCAGCTTAGGGAGAAATATCGTCGTGGATGAGCAGTTCTTC,CASSLGRNIVVDEQFF,TRBV7-2,.,many,TRBJ2-1
TGTGCCAGCAGCTTCGCCCGGGTGGATGGCTACACCTTC,CASSFARVDGYTF,TRBV7-2,.,.,TRBJ1-2
TGTGCCAGCAGCGTAGGATGGGGCGTGGGGCAGCCCCAGCATTTT,CASSVGWGVGQPQHF,TRBV9,.,.,TRBJ1-5
TGTGCCTGGAGTGTAAAATCGATCAGGGATTTTGGGGCTTTCTTT,CAWSVKSIRDFGAFF,TRBV30,.,.,TRBJ1-1
TGTGCCAGTAGTCCGGGCGGGGCGGGGAGCAGCACAGATACGCAGTATTTT,CASSPGGAGSSTDTQYF,TRBV19,.,.,TRBJ2-3
TGCAGCGTTGAAAGTGAATGGCCCAAAAACATTCAGTACTTC,CSVESEWPKNIQYF,TRBV29-1,.,many,TRBJ2-4
TGTGCCAGCAGCGCGGCCGGCCGGGACTCTTCTTACGAGCAGTACTTC,CASSAAGRDSSYEQYF,TRBV7-6,.,.,TRBJ2-7
TGTGCCAGTAGTAGTTCAGCGGGAGGTCGTAATGAGCAGTTCTTC,CASSSSAGGRNEQFF,TRBV19,TRBD2,.,TRBJ2-1
TGTGCCAGCAGCTTGGACGGGTTAGGTGAGCAGTTCTTC,CASSLDGLGEQFF,TRBV5-4,.,.,TRBJ2-1
TGTGCCAGCAGCGTCAACGACTACACCGGGGAGCTGTTTTTT,CASSVNDYTGELFF,TRBV9,.,.,TRBJ2-2
TGTGCCAGCAGCGTAGGGGGAGCATGGGTCGGCACCGGGGAGCTGTTTTTT,CASSVGGAWVGTGELFF,TRBV9,.,.,TRBJ2-2
TGTGCCAGCAGCCCGAGTTCCGGGGAGCTGTTTTTT,CASSPSSGELFF,TRBV11-3,.,.,TRBJ2-2
TGCGCCAGCAGCCAATGGGCAGTAGCGGGGGCGTACAATGAGCAGTTCTTC,CASSQWAVAGAYNEQFF,TRBV4-3,TRBD2,few,TRBJ2-1
TGCGCCAGCAGCACACGACTAGCGGGAGTCCAAGAGACCCAGTACTTC,CASSTRLAGVQETQYF,TRBV5-1,TRBD2,.,TRBJ2-5
TGTGCCAGCAGCCAAGGACCGGCTGTGGGTGAAAAACTGTTTTTT,CASSQGPAVGEKLFF,TRBV7-9,.,.,TRBJ1-4
TGTGCCAGCAGCCCCGGACAGGGAGCCAGTGGAAACACCATATATTTT,CASSPGQGASGNTIYF,TRBV7-6,TRBD1,.,TRBJ1-3
TGTGCCAGCAGTTCCCCAGGGCAGTGGTATGGCTACACCTTC,CASSSPGQWYGYTF,TRBV6-5,.,many,TRBJ1-2
TGTGCCACCAGCACTACGACAGGGGCATCCTACGAGCAGTACTTC,CATSTTTGASYEQYF,TRBV15,TRBD1,.,TRBJ2-7
TGTGCCAGCAGTTTCACCGGGGCGGGACAGCCCCAGCATTTT,CASSFTGAGQPQHF,TRBV28,.,few,TRBJ1-5
TGTGCCACCAGCAGGGCAGGGGTCAATCAGCCCCAGCATTTT,CATSRAGVNQPQHF,TRBV15,.,.,TRBJ1-5
TGTGCCAGCTCACCCCCCTTCTCTGGAAACACCATATATTTT,CASSPPFSGNTIYF,TRBV18,.,.,TRBJ1-3
TGTGCCAGCAGTGAAGCGGTGGCTAGCGGGACTTACGAGCAGTACTTC,CASSEAVASGTYEQYF,TRBV6-1,TRBD2,.,TRBJ2-7
TGTGCCAGCAGTGAAGCGGTCGGCCAGCCCCAGCATTTT,CASSEAVGQPQHF,TRBV2,.,.,TRBJ1-5